A selection of T cell receptor beta chains follows, all from one sample in a study of T cell responses to AZD1222 COVID-19 vaccine. The protocol was immunoSEQ multiplex PCR, while the TCRdb copy is restricted to in-frame clones and leaves out a portion. Of 90,000 to 110,000 clones detected, roughly 88% appear once; the ten largest clones hold 2.5% to 3%. The input for sequencing was peripheral blood, taken on day 0 of AZD1222 vaccination. The receptors were gathered from an adult in good health. CDR3s include the opening cysteine and the closing phenylalanine or tryptophan. Fields, in order: clone size, D gene, J gene, V gene, CDR3 DNA, CDR3 protein. D genes are given only for firm matches. Some rows mark clone size as missing; the rest say once, few, many or name a class of expanded clone.

NA	TRBD1	TRBJ1-3	TRBV19	TGTGCCAGTAGTCCACCCACAGGGGGCTCTGGAAACACCATATATTTT	CASSPPTGGSGNTIYF
NA	TRBD1	TRBJ1-6	TRBV5-6	TGTGCCAGCAGCGCGACGGAAGGGGGCTTCTATAATTCACCCCTCCACTTT	CASSATEGGFYNSPLHF
NA	NA	TRBJ1-6	TRBV2	TGTGCCAGCAGTGAAGAGACACTAACTAATTCACCCCTCCACTTT	CASSEETLTNSPLHF
NA	NA	TRBJ2-5	TRBV7-2	TGTGCCAGCAGCTTTGGGTGGGGCCTTGAGACCCAGTACTTC	CASSFGWGLETQYF
NA	NA	TRBJ1-2	TRBV29-1	TGCAGCGTCGTCGGCTTGGTCAGGGGACCTAACTATGGCTACACCTTC	CSVVGLVRGPNYGYTF
NA	NA	TRBJ2-7	TRBV4-2	TGTGCCAGCAGCCAAGTTTCTAGGGACTCCTACGAGCAGTACTTC	CASSQVSRDSYEQYF
NA	NA	TRBJ1-4	TRBV4-1	TGCGCCAGCAGCCAAGATCCAAGGCACCAGGGGAATTTGTTTTTT	CASSQDPRHQGNLFF
once	NA	TRBJ1-2	TRBV12-3/TRBV12-4	TGTGCCAGCAGTCTTCAGGGGTCAGGTGGCTACACCTTC	CASSLQGSGGYTF
once	TRBD2	TRBJ2-2	TRBV19	TGTGCCAGTACCACTAGATGGCGGGAGGCCCGAAACACCGGGGAGCTGTTTTTT	CASTTRWREARNTGELFF
few	NA	TRBJ1-2	TRBV29-1	TGCAGCGTTGGACTGGGAGAACGGCCCTATGGCTACACCTTC	CSVGLGERPYGYTF
NA	NA	TRBJ2-7	TRBV29-1	TGCAGCGTTGAGGGACCTGACGGTTACGAGCAGTACTTC	CSVEGPDGYEQYF
NA	TRBD2	TRBJ2-7	TRBV5-6	TGTGCCAGCAGCTTCGGGACTAGCCTTACCTACGAGCAGTACTTC	CASSFGTSLTYEQYF
NA	TRBD1	TRBJ2-5	TRBV2	TGTGCCAGCATCGACTCGACAGGGACGGAGACCCAGTACTTC	CASIDSTGTETQYF
NA	NA	TRBJ1-5	TRBV10-2	TGCGCCAGCACTCCAGCGGGGGGGGGTCAGCCCCAGCATTTT	CASTPAGGGQPQHF
NA	TRBD1	TRBJ1-6	TRBV5-1	TGCGCCAGCAGGCGGGACAGGGGATTTTCACCCCTCCACTTT	CASRRDRGFSPLHF
NA	NA	TRBJ1-2	TRBV19	TGTGCCAGTAGTAAAACTTCACGCAGGGGAAGCTATGGCTACACCTTC	CASSKTSRRGSYGYTF
NA	NA	TRBJ1-2	TRBV19	TGTGCCAGTAGTATAGTTCCGTCCAGGAGAGTCCGCGGCTACACCTTC	CASSIVPSRRVRGYTF
NA	TRBD1	TRBJ2-5	TRBV6-2/TRBV6-3	TGTGCCAGCAGTTACCCGAACTCGGGACAGCAAGAGACCCAGTACTTC	CASSYPNSGQQETQYF
NA	TRBD2	TRBJ2-5	TRBV28	TGTGCCAGCAGAGCTCCGGGACTAGCGTTTCAAGAGACCCAGTACTTC	CASRAPGLAFQETQYF
NA	NA	TRBJ2-3	TRBV11-2	TGTGCCAGCAGCTTAGATATGCGGGATACGCAGTATTTT	CASSLDMRDTQYF
once	NA	TRBJ1-2	TRBV27	TGTGCCAGCAGTTTGGTAGGGGGGCACTATGGCTACACCTTC	CASSLVGGHYGYTF
NA	NA	TRBJ1-2	TRBV3-1/TRBV3-2	TGTGCCAGCAGCCAAGCAGGGAAGTCCAACTATGGCTACACCTTC	CASSQAGKSNYGYTF
few	NA	TRBJ1-1	TRBV7-9	TGTGCCAGCAGCTTACGGGAGCAAGAGGAAGCTTTCTTT	CASSLREQEEAFF
NA	NA	TRBJ1-6	TRBV6-4	TGTGCCAGCAGTGAAGCCGGGGAATCACCCCTCCACTTT	CASSEAGESPLHF
NA	NA	TRBJ1-1	TRBV28	TGTGCCACAAGGGGAAGGCAGGGGAAACGAGCTTTCTTT	CATRGRQGKRAFF
NA	NA	TRBJ2-3	TRBV14	TGTGCCAGCAGCCAAACCTGGGGCAGGGATCCAGATACGCAGTATTTT	CASSQTWGRDPDTQYF
NA	TRBD1	TRBJ2-2	TRBV9	TGTGCCAGCAGCGGGGGACAGGGTTTTACGGAGCTGTTTTTT	CASSGGQGFTELFF
NA	NA	TRBJ2-4	TRBV19	TGTGCCGGTCTCGCCTTCATCCCCGTAGCCAAAAACATTCAGTACTTC	CAGLAFIPVAKNIQYF
NA	TRBD2	TRBJ2-7	TRBV11-2	TGTGCCAGCAGCTCACTCCTGGGACTAGCGGGAGACGAGCAGTACTTC	CASSSLLGLAGDEQYF
NA	NA	TRBJ2-5	TRBV11-3	TGTGCCAGCAGCGCTGGCAGCCAAGAGACCCAGTACTTC	CASSAGSQETQYF
few	NA	TRBJ2-5	TRBV6-5	TGTGCCAGCAGTTTACGGTACCAAGAGACCCAGTACTTC	CASSLRYQETQYF
NA	NA	TRBJ1-2	TRBV5-6	TGTGCCAGCAGCTTGGCCACTTCAGGATTCTATGGCTACACCTTC	CASSLATSGFYGYTF
NA	NA	TRBJ1-6	TRBV15	TGTGCCACCAGCAGGGACCGTAATAATTCACCCCTCCACTTT	CATSRDRNNSPLHF
once	NA	TRBJ1-5	TRBV2	TGTGCCAGCAGAGCTGAGGGCTCGCTTGGGCAGCCCCAGCATTTT	CASRAEGSLGQPQHF
NA	NA	TRBJ2-1	TRBV3-1/TRBV3-2	TGTGCCAGCAGCCAAGATACCGGGGAAAGGCAGTTCTTC	CASSQDTGERQFF
NA	NA	TRBJ2-1	TRBV9	TGTGCCTCGGCTGGGTCGGGGAATGAGCAGTTCTTC	CASAGSGNEQFF
NA	NA	TRBJ2-3	TRBV4-1	TGCGCCAGCAGCCAGACCCTCACCGGGGGAAGCACAGATACGCAGTATTTT	CASSQTLTGGSTDTQYF
NA	NA	TRBJ1-3	TRBV5-5	TGTGCCAGCAGCTTCGGGGTTAACCTATATTTT	CASSFGVNLYF
few	TRBD1	TRBJ1-2	TRBV6-5	TGTGCCAGCAGCCAGGGGGGGTTCTATGGCTACACCTTC	CASSQGGFYGYTF
NA	NA	TRBJ1-3	TRBV7-9	TGTGCCAGCATGGGAGTCGAGGCTGGAAACACCATATATTTT	CASMGVEAGNTIYF
NA	NA	TRBJ1-4	TRBV19	TGTGCCAGTAAAGAGCGCGATTGGGGGGAAAAACTGTTTTTT	CASKERDWGEKLFF